Listed below are T cell receptor beta chains from one sample, sequenced in a study of blood T cell repertoires in COVID-19. Libraries were prepared by immunoSEQ multiplex PCR; TCRdb keeps only in-frame clonotypes and omits some of them. The data contain approximately 100,000 clones, roughly 85% of them singletons. Sequencing was done on a sample of peripheral blood. The receptors come from a man aged 80 or over with acute or convalescent COVID-19. CDR3s include the opening cysteine and the closing phenylalanine or tryptophan. The order of the fields is J gene, V gene, clone size, CDR3 protein. The size field is filled for only some rows; it gives once, few, many or a size class.

J: TRBJ1-1; V: TRBV6-5; size: .; CDR3: CASSSTGSVTEAFF
J: TRBJ2-2; V: TRBV9; size: .; CDR3: CASSVAGKNTGELFF
J: TRBJ2-2; V: TRBV10-2; size: .; CDR3: CASSGTSGNTGELFF
J: TRBJ1-5; V: TRBV9; size: .; CDR3: CASSLTGDYLGQPQHF
J: TRBJ1-2; V: TRBV6-5; size: .; CDR3: CASSYSQNTNYGYTF
J: TRBJ1-2; V: TRBV6-5; size: .; CDR3: CASSYRSGPYGYTF
J: TRBJ1-1; V: TRBV6-1; size: once; CDR3: CASSEWGIPTEAFF
J: TRBJ1-4; V: TRBV7-8; size: .; CDR3: CASGAGRYEKLFF
J: TRBJ2-7; V: TRBV10-1; size: .; CDR3: CASSDLFLYEQYF
J: TRBJ1-2; V: TRBV6-6; size: .; CDR3: CASRATDRALWGYTF
J: TRBJ2-1; V: TRBV5-6; size: .; CDR3: CASSLARTSGDNEQFF
J: TRBJ2-1; V: TRBV7-3; size: .; CDR3: CASSLNPTGSEQFF
J: TRBJ2-7; V: TRBV29-1; size: once; CDR3: CSVEAGRANSYEQYF
J: TRBJ2-3; V: TRBV24-1; size: .; CDR3: CATSDKDRGTDTQYF
J: TRBJ2-7; V: TRBV4-3; size: .; CDR3: CASSQGAGGTSGSPYEQYF
J: TRBJ2-7; V: TRBV4-1; size: .; CDR3: CASSQVSSGSSIAYEQYF
J: TRBJ1-2; V: TRBV28; size: .; CDR3: CASSSGTFYGYTF
J: TRBJ2-1; V: TRBV19; size: .; CDR3: CASKLQGIYNEQFF
J: TRBJ2-1; V: TRBV5-1; size: .; CDR3: CASSLGQPHNEQFF
J: TRBJ1-5; V: TRBV19; size: .; CDR3: CASSPRTGLAPQHF
J: TRBJ2-2; V: TRBV7-6; size: .; CDR3: CASSLAALAGNTGELFF
J: TRBJ2-3; V: TRBV20-1; size: few; CDR3: CSAREGDTQYF
J: TRBJ1-1; V: TRBV5-1; size: .; CDR3: CASSWAGTAGTEAFF
J: TRBJ1-1; V: TRBV6-6; size: once; CDR3: CASSLQGGHEAFF
J: TRBJ2-2; V: TRBV3-1/TRBV3-2; size: once; CDR3: CASRGAGGPYTGELFF
J: TRBJ1-4; V: TRBV3-1/TRBV3-2; size: .; CDR3: CASSQDTGVGGKLFF
J: TRBJ2-2; V: TRBV4-1; size: .; CDR3: CASSQSDREGGELFF
J: TRBJ1-1; V: TRBV7-2; size: .; CDR3: CASSLYRGMNTEAFF
J: TRBJ2-1; V: TRBV11-2; size: once; CDR3: CASIPGTSGSRGYNEQFF
J: TRBJ2-1; V: TRBV12-5; size: .; CDR3: CASGLVQGGSSVNEQFF
J: TRBJ1-1; V: TRBV30; size: .; CDR3: CAWSAGANTEAFF
J: TRBJ1-2; V: TRBV7-3; size: .; CDR3: CASSTSTGTSYGYTF
J: TRBJ1-2; V: TRBV13; size: .; CDR3: CASSFGGVGLNYGYTF
J: TRBJ1-2; V: TRBV5-1; size: .; CDR3: CASSPGQGTRDGYTF
J: TRBJ1-2; V: TRBV28; size: .; CDR3: CASSSLGGANYGYTF